Below, 26 T cell receptor beta chains from the same sample are listed, as sequenced in a study of regulatory T cells in long-lasting Graves disease. Time point meaning: newly diagnosed GD, antithyroid drugs for less than 3 months. PBMC RNA was the source of the TCR library. In building TCR beta libraries, iRepertoire HTBI primers were used together with Arm-PCR of CDR3 regions. TCRdb fed the multiplex PCR reads into MiXCR, producing one record per CDR3 protein. The table records a few hundred thousand distinct CDR3 sequences, over 15% of them present only once. The same sample was also studied in work on T cells in Graves' hyperthyroidism and ophthalmopathy.

The sample here was peripheral blood mononuclear cells (PBMCs), taken at new diagnosis, from a patient treated with antithyroid drugs. The receptors here all came from a man aged 35 to 55 with Graves disease.

This clonotype was picked up many times. The chain couples TRBV6-1 to TRBJ2-3; D remains ambiguous. CDR3 length: 13 residues. V gave up 1 base and J gave up 3 bases, with 5 bases separating them. Germline values: CDR1 MNHNS, CDR2 SASEGT. The DNA of the CDR3 is TGTGCCAGCAGTGAAGGCCAAACAGATACGCAGTATTTT. Translation gives CASSEGQTDTQYF.

This clonotype was observed a few times. This chain links TRBV9 with TRBJ1-2; D gene uncertain. The length of the CDR3 is 15 residues. The V gene's germline CDR1 is SGDLS and CDR2 YYNGEE. Trimming left V 0 bases short and J 1 base short, with 10 bases between. In nucleotides, the CDR3 is TGTGCCAGCAGCGTAGTTCCAGCCAGTAACTATGGCTACACCTTC. Its protein product is CASSVVPASNYGYTF.

V is TRBV5-1 and J is TRBJ1-1; D might be TRBD1 (6 bases). Trimming took 3 bases from V and 2 from J, leaving 14 bases between them. The CDR3 loop spans 15 amino acids. Germline CDR1 is SGHRS and CDR2 is YFSETQ. CDR3 protein: CASSSSGVGNTEAFF. In nucleotides, the CDR3 is TGCGCCAGCAGCTCATCAGGGGTTGGAAACACTGAAGCTTTCTTT.

This clonotype was seen many times. One junction end does not reproduce the germline sequence, and a read error may be involved. The V gene is TRBV24-1, the J gene TRBJ2-7, with 8 bases lining up with TRBD1. Per germline, CDR1 KGHDR and CDR2 SFDVKD. The CDR3 is 12 residues long. In DNA form, the CDR3 reads TGTGCCACCAACCTCCGGCCGGGACAGGTGAACTTC. Its protein product is CATNLRPGQVNF.

This clonotype came up many times. J is TRBJ2-5 and V is TRBV27, with D tentatively TRBD2 (6 bases). Trimming cost V 5 bases and J 7 bases, with 14 bases left between them. In germline, CDR1 is MNHEY, CDR2 SMNVEV (reference sequence). The CDR3 length is 13 residues. Here the CDR3 reads CASSPSAVGTQYF. The CDR3 bases are TGTGCCAGCAGTCCTAGCGCTGTGGGGACCCAGTACTTC.

This clonotype was counted many times. The CDR3 reads CATSEDSNQPQHF. For the CDR3, the DNA is TGTGCCACCAGCGAAGATAGCAATCAGCCCCAGCATTTT. V and J are TRBV24-1 and TRBJ1-5; unclear D gene. The V and J ends lost 7 bases and 0 bases respectively, with 6 bases between them. This CDR3 comprises 13 residues. Germline V lookup: CDR1 KGHDR, CDR2 SFDVKD.

A remark on this clonotype: A read error is possible here, since a much larger clone lies one base away. The chain carries TRBV6-1 and TRBJ1-1; D call uncertain. The CDR3 spans 15 residues. V was shortened by 2 bases and J by 3 bases, with 13 bases between the two germline ends. Germline V lookup: CDR1 MNHNS, CDR2 SASEGT. CDR3 nucleotide sequence: TGTGCCAGCAGTGAATCGAACGTTCGGGACACTGAAGCTTTCTTT. Translation gives CASSESNVRDTEAFF.

This clonotype has just a few counts. The chain uses TRBV20-1 and TRBJ1-2; D gene ambiguous. Trimming shortened V by 0 bases and J by 4 bases, and 21 bases separated the two germline ends. The V gene's germline CDR1 is DFQATT and CDR2 SNEGSKA (reference sequence). This CDR3 has 17 residues. The CDR3 loop is CSARDGSSDGDVYGYTF. In nucleotides, the CDR3 is TGCAGTGCTAGAGATGGCTCCTCGGACGGCGACGTCTATGGCTACACCTTC.

This clonotype came up many times. The rearrangement uses TRBV20-1 and TRBJ2-5; TRBD2 matches at 8 bases. CDR3 length: 12 amino acids. Germline lookup yields CDR1 DFQATT and CDR2 SNEGSKA (reference sequence). The ends lost 4 bases at V and 3 bases at J; junction bases unmatched: 1. Here the CDR3 DNA reads TGCAGTGCTACGCGGGGGGAAGAGACCCAGTACTTC. Its translation: CSATRGEETQYF.

This clonotype appeared once. The chain joins TRBV5-5 to TRBJ2-4; perhaps TRBD1 as D (5 bases). Trimming pared 4 bases from V and 8 bases from J, leaving 16 bases between. Germline CDR1 and CDR2: SGHKS and YYEKEE (reference sequence). The length of the CDR3 is 14 residues. CDR3 residues: CASSLNARVDIQYF. The CDR3 coding sequence is TGTGCCAGCAGCCTGAACGCCAGGGTTGACATTCAGTACTTC.

This clonotype was picked up many times. This chain connects TRBV29-1 to TRBJ2-7; TRBD2 might be the D (5 bases). The V and J ends lost 6 bases and 5 bases respectively, with 14 bases between them. This CDR3 is 12 amino acids long. Germline CDR1 is SQVTM and CDR2 is ANQGSEA. CDR3 region: CSVTGLAHEQYF. The CDR3 nucleotides read TGCAGCGTGACGGGTCTAGCCCACGAGCAGTACTTC.

CDR3 amino acids: CASSPPRQAPHQETQYF. CDR3 coding DNA: TGTGCCAGCTCACCACCCCGGCAGGCGCCTCACCAAGAGACCCAGTACTTC. V usage is TRBV18 and J usage is TRBJ2-5; D remains ambiguous. V gave up 0 bases and J gave up 0 bases, with 14 bases separating them. Germline values: CDR1 KGHSH, CDR2 LQKENI. CDR3 length equals 17 residues.

V usage is TRBV2 and J usage is TRBJ2-3; D is unresolved. The J call may be wrong; the DNA end is better matched by TRBJ2-5. Germline assignment: CDR1 SNHLY and CDR2 FYNNEI. The length of the CDR3 is 11 residues. CDR3 coding DNA: TGTGCCAGCAGCGAGACGGAGACCCAGTACTTC. This codes for CASSETETQYF.

This clonotype was picked up a small number of times. The V call is TRBV20-1, the J call TRBJ1-4, with D possibly TRBD1 on 5 matching bases. The germline V gene has CDR1 DFQATT and CDR2 SNEGSKA (reference sequence). With 5 bases removed from V and 7 bases from J, the gap between germline ends came to 11 bases. The CDR3 loop spans 12 amino acids. The CDR3 sequence is CSAGGRGEKLFF. The CDR3 region has the DNA TGCAGTGCTGGGGGACGTGGTGAAAAACTGTTTTTT.

The CDR3 sequence is CASSLGHLNTGELFF. In DNA, the CDR3 is TGTGCCAGCAGTTTGGGACATCTAAACACCGGGGAGCTGTTTTTT. The chain is built from TRBV28 and TRBJ2-2; perhaps TRBD1 as D (6 bases). V lost 3 bases and J 2 bases, leaving 10 bases between the germline ends. CDR1 is MDHEN, CDR2 SYDVKM, per germline. The CDR3 sequence is 15 residues long.

This clonotype was seen repeatedly, ten times or more. The V call is TRBV5-1, the J call TRBJ2-7; no clear D. The germline V and J ends were trimmed by 4 bases and 3 bases, with 11 bases remaining between them. This CDR3 comprises 13 residues. CDR1 and CDR2 (germline): SGHRS, YFSETQ. The CDR3 here is CASSPDGNYEQYF. As DNA, the CDR3 is TGCGCCAGCAGCCCGGACGGAAACTACGAGCAGTACTTC.

This clonotype was observed a few times. The rearrangement links TRBV5-1 to TRBJ1-2; D uncertain. V dropped 0 bases and J dropped 5 bases, with 14 bases sitting between them. The CDR3 covers 15 residues. Germline CDR1 SGHRS, CDR2 YFSETQ. CDR3 sequence: CASSLDRAERYGYTF. CDR3 DNA: TGCGCCAGCAGCTTGGATCGGGCCGAAAGGTATGGCTACACCTTC.

Of note for this clonotype: A single base separates this from a much larger clone, so it may be a read error. V gene TRBV20-1 combines with J gene TRBJ2-3, with D tentatively TRBD2 (5 bases). CDR3 length: 14 residues. Germline values: CDR1 DFQATT, CDR2 SNEGSKA (reference sequence). V was clipped by 3 bases and J by 6 bases, with 16 bases between them. The CDR3 region is CSASRGPAADTQYF. Here the CDR3 DNA reads TGCAGTGCTAGTCGTGGACCAGCGGCCGATACGCAGTATTTT.

This clonotype was counted ten times or more. CDR3 DNA sequence: TGTGCCAGCAGCTCCCCGATTAGGGAGTACCAAGAGACCCAGTACTTC. As protein: CASSSPIREYQETQYF. The rearrangement uses TRBV28 and TRBJ2-5; perhaps TRBD2 as D (5 bases). Trimming pared 6 bases from V and 0 bases from J, leaving 17 bases between. The CDR3 spans 16 residues. Germline V lookup: CDR1 MDHEN, CDR2 SYDVKM.

This clonotype showed up many times. The chain recombines TRBV20-1 with TRBJ1-1; perhaps TRBD1 as D (5 bases). The germline CDR1 and CDR2 sequences are DFQATT and SNEGSKA (reference sequence). The CDR3 sequence is 13 residues long. The germline V and J ends were trimmed by 3 bases and 1 base, with 9 bases remaining between them. The chain's CDR3 is CSASQGSNTEAFF. CDR3 coding DNA: TGCAGTGCTAGCCAGGGTTCGAACACTGAAGCTTTCTTT.

The chain employs TRBV2 and TRBJ1-4, with D possibly matching TRBD1 (5 bases). This CDR3 has 13 amino acids. The V end lost 7 bases, the J end lost 14 bases, and 20 bases lay between the germline ends. Germline CDR1 SNHLY, CDR2 FYNNEI. CDR3: CASTISRTSRLFF. CDR3 DNA: TGTGCCAGCACCATTAGTCGGACATCACGGCTGTTTTTT.

This clonotype has a count of ten or more. This sequence joins TRBV27 and TRBJ1-5; D unclear. The CDR3 covers 13 residues. V lost 10 bases and J 0 bases, leaving 10 bases between the germline ends. The germline gives CDR1 MNHEY, CDR2 SMNVEV (reference sequence). The CDR3 spells CATSGYSNQPQHF. CDR3 nucleotides: TGTGCCACCTCCGGGTATAGCAATCAGCCCCAGCATTTT.

This clonotype was seen a few times. The chain couples TRBV7-2 to TRBJ1-6; D unclear. This CDR3 spans 15 amino acids. The ends were cut back, 5 bases at V and 8 bases at J, with 16 bases in the middle. From germline, CDR1 is SGHTA and CDR2 FQGNSA. This CDR3 is CASSKERSSDSPLHF. The CDR3 DNA reads as TGTGCCAGCAGCAAAGAACGATCTTCGGATTCACCCCTCCACTTT.

This clonotype occurred many times. The chain couples TRBV7-2 to TRBJ2-7, with 14 positions matching TRBD2. Germline CDR1 reads SGHTA; CDR2 reads FQGNSA. V gave up 5 bases and J gave up 5 bases; unmatched junction bases: 8. CDR3 length: 16 residues. CDR3 amino acids: CASSPRGLAGDNEQYF. In DNA form, the CDR3 reads TGTGCCAGCAGCCCAAGGGGACTAGCGGGGGACAACGAGCAGTACTTC.

This clonotype was detected only once. CDR3 sequence (DNA): TGTGCCAGCATGAGTCCTAATGAAAAACTGTTTTTT. Its protein is CASMSPNEKLFF. The chain uses TRBV6-1 and TRBJ1-4, with no clear D. The V end lost 7 bases, the J end lost 3 bases, and 6 bases lay between the germline ends. The germline V gene has CDR1 MNHNS and CDR2 SASEGT. The CDR3 loop spans 12 amino acids.

CDR3 sequence (DNA): TGCGCCAGCAGCTGGGATAGCGGGGGGGCCGGTGAGCAGTTCTTC. It specifies CASSWDSGGAGEQFF. This chain uses TRBV5-1 with TRBJ2-1; 11 bases fit TRBD2. The germline CDR1 and CDR2 sequences are SGHRS and YFSETQ. The CDR3 spans 15 residues. With V trimmed by 3 bases and J by 9 bases, 8 bases remained unmatched.